Listed below are T cell receptor beta chains from one sample, sequenced in a study of cytomegalovirus exposure and HLA in healthy donors. Sequenced by immunoSEQ multiplex PCR; TCRdb stores in-frame clones only, minus some. The sample holds around 100,000 clones, approximately 70% seen once. Sequences were obtained from PBMCs. The receptors here all came from a man between 25 and 39 years old in good health and CMV-seropositive. The CDR3 runs from the conserved cysteine through the conserved F or W. D genes are given only for firm matches. Part of the rows lack a size; the others show once, few, many or a class for expanded clones.

>TRBV6-5|NA|TRBJ1-5|few
TGTGCCAGCAGTTACTCGTGGACGGGAAGTAAGGTTCCCCAGCATTTT
CASSYSWTGSKVPQHF
>TRBV27|TRBD1|TRBJ1-5|few
TGTGCCAGCGGGACAGGAACCGCCGGCAATCAGCCCCAGCATTTT
CASGTGTAGNQPQHF
>TRBV5-1|TRBD1|TRBJ2-3|NA
TGCGCCAGCAGCGCAAACAGGGGGGAACCTAGCACAGATACGCAGTATTTT
CASSANRGEPSTDTQYF
>TRBV6-4|NA|TRBJ1-5|NA
TGTGCCAGCAGCCCCGACACAAATCAGCCCCAGCATTTT
CASSPDTNQPQHF
>TRBV5-1|NA|TRBJ1-1|NA
TGCGCCAGCAGCCGCGGGGGCGCCGGTGGCGCTGAAGCTTTCTTT
CASSRGGAGGAEAFF
>TRBV11-2|NA|TRBJ2-5|NA
TGTGCCAGCAGCCCTAAGTCAGGGGCAGGAGAGACCCAGTACTTC
CASSPKSGAGETQYF
>TRBV7-2|NA|TRBJ2-1|few
TGTGCCAGCAGCTGGGGGGAATACAATGAGCAGTTCTTC
CASSWGEYNEQFF
>TRBV7-6|TRBD2|TRBJ2-7|NA
TGTGCCAGCACTTGGACTAGCGGGGGCACCTACGAGCAGTACTTC
CASTWTSGGTYEQYF
>TRBV2|TRBD1|TRBJ2-3|NA
TGTGCCAGCAGGGGACAGGGCGGGCAGACAGATACGCAGTATTTT
CASRGQGGQTDTQYF
>TRBV21-1|NA|TRBJ2-5|NA
TGTGCCAGCAGCAACCGAGGGACTAGCGGGGGTACACGAACTGAGACCCAGTACTTC
CASSNRGTSGGTRTETQYF
>TRBV11-3|NA|TRBJ2-5|few
TGTGCCAGCAGCCCCGGACATGTCCAAGAGACCCAGTACTTC
CASSPGHVQETQYF
>TRBV7-8|NA|TRBJ1-2|NA
TGTGCCAGCAGCTTAGTCACAGACTATGGCTACACCTTC
CASSLVTDYGYTF
>TRBV6-1|TRBD1|TRBJ2-7|NA
TGTGCCAGCAGAAGAGGGACAGGGGCTTTGGGCGAGCAGTACTTC
CASRRGTGALGEQYF
>TRBV30|TRBD2|TRBJ2-3|NA
TGTGCCTGGGGAACTAGCGGGGGCACAGATACGCAGTATTTT
CAWGTSGGTDTQYF
>TRBV19|NA|TRBJ1-3|NA
TGTGCCAGTAGTATCTCAGACTCTGGAAACACCATATATTTT
CASSISDSGNTIYF
>TRBV12-5|NA|TRBJ2-7|NA
TGTGCTAGTGGTCTTCCCCCGTCTTACGAGCAGTACTTC
CASGLPPSYEQYF
>TRBV13|NA|TRBJ1-5|NA
TGTGCCAGCTCCTATGGGCCCGATCAGCCCCAGCATTTT
CASSYGPDQPQHF
>TRBV2|TRBD2|TRBJ2-3|once
TGTGCCAGCAGTGTGGGACTATCGGCAGATACGCAGTATTTT
CASSVGLSADTQYF
>TRBV29-1|NA|TRBJ1-1|NA
TGCAGCGTTGAAGATCCCACGAGGGTCACTGAAGCTTTCTTT
CSVEDPTRVTEAFF
>TRBV5-1|NA|TRBJ2-1|few
TGCGCCAGCAGCTTCATCGGGGATGAGCAGTTCTTC
CASSFIGDEQFF
>TRBV11-3|NA|TRBJ2-1|NA
TGTGCCAGCAGCCCCCTTGTCAGGGGATATGAGCAGTTCTTC
CASSPLVRGYEQFF
>TRBV2|NA|TRBJ2-2|few
TGTGCCAGCAGTGTGGGTGGGCGCGGGGGCACGACCGGGGAGCTGTTTTTT
CASSVGGRGGTTGELFF
>TRBV16|TRBD1|TRBJ1-6|NA
TGTGCCAGCAGCCTACAGGGGAAGGAGTCACCCCTCCACTTT
CASSLQGKESPLHF
>TRBV6-1|TRBD1|TRBJ1-6|NA
TGTGCCAGCAGTGAACGACAGGGAATTAACTCACCCCTCCACTTT
CASSERQGINSPLHF
>TRBV5-4|TRBD2|TRBJ2-4|NA
TGTGCCAGCAGGTCGACTAGCGAGGACATTCAGTACTTC
CASRSTSEDIQYF
>TRBV5-1|NA|TRBJ2-7|few
TGCGCCAGCAGCTTGGATCCCAGCTCCTACGAGCAGTACTTC
CASSLDPSSYEQYF
>TRBV18|TRBD2|TRBJ2-3|NA
TGTGCCAGCTCACCAGTAGCGGGGGGATCAGATACGCAGTATTTT
CASSPVAGGSDTQYF
>TRBV11-1|NA|TRBJ2-1|NA
TGTGCCAGCAGCTTACACAGCTCCTACAATGAGCAGTTCTTC
CASSLHSSYNEQFF
>TRBV5-1|NA|TRBJ1-2|NA
TGCGCCAGCAGCTCCCACTCGGACAGAGGGGGCTACACCTTC
CASSSHSDRGGYTF
>TRBV5-1|NA|TRBJ2-5|NA
TGCGCCAGCAGCATACAGGATCAAGAGACCCAGTACTTC
CASSIQDQETQYF
>TRBV18|TRBD1|TRBJ2-5|NA
TGTGCCAGCTCACCCTACAGGGGGCAGGAGACCCAGTACTTC
CASSPYRGQETQYF
>TRBV7-9|TRBD1|TRBJ2-1|NA
TGTGCCAGCAGCTCCCAACGGGACAGGGATCCCAATGAGCAGTTCTTC
CASSSQRDRDPNEQFF
>TRBV5-1|NA|TRBJ1-1|NA
TGCGCCAGCAGCTTTCTCCAGGGGTCCACTGAAGCTTTCTTT
CASSFLQGSTEAFF
>TRBV28|NA|TRBJ1-2|NA
TGTGCCAGCAGCCGACCCGGGGATTACTATGGCTACACCTTC
CASSRPGDYYGYTF
>TRBV7-5|NA|TRBJ1-1|NA
TGTGCCAGAAGCTGCTTACTAGCTTTTCGGGGGAGGAGGGTGGGAGCTTTCTTT
CARSCLLAFRGRRVGAFF
>TRBV5-1|NA|TRBJ2-7|few
TGCGCCAGCGGGCGGGGACCAGATTCCTACGAGCAGTACTTC
CASGRGPDSYEQYF
>TRBV4-1|NA|TRBJ1-3|NA
TGCGCCAGCATGCCCCGGGCAGGGCTTGGAAACACCATATATTTT
CASMPRAGLGNTIYF
>TRBV10-3|TRBD1|TRBJ1-2|NA
TGTGCCATCACCCGGACAGGGGGGAATGGCTACACCTTC
CAITRTGGNGYTF
>TRBV10-3|TRBD1|TRBJ1-6|NA
TGTGCCATCAGTGAGGACAGGGGGCTCTCACCCCTCCACTTT
CAISEDRGLSPLHF
>TRBV5-1|NA|TRBJ1-2|NA
TGCGCCAGCAGCTCCCTCGCTTCGGGGAACTATGGCTACACCTTC
CASSSLASGNYGYTF
>TRBV27|TRBD1|TRBJ1-2|NA
TGTGCCAGCAGTTTAGGGACAGGGGACTATGGCTACACCTTC
CASSLGTGDYGYTF
>TRBV6-1|NA|TRBJ1-2|few
TGTGCCAGCAGCAGGGTTAGGTACGGCTACACCTTC
CASSRVRYGYTF
>TRBV7-3|TRBD2|TRBJ2-1|NA
TGTGCCAGCAGCTTAACAAGGGCTAGCGGCAATGAGCAGTTCTTC
CASSLTRASGNEQFF
>TRBV10-3|NA|TRBJ1-2|NA
TGTGCCATCAGTGCGGTAGACTATGGCTACACCTTC
CAISAVDYGYTF
>TRBV5-4|TRBD2|TRBJ2-1|NA
TGTGCCAGCAGCTTGGTGGGCGGGGGCTCCTACAATGAGCAGTTCTTC
CASSLVGGGSYNEQFF
>TRBV5-1|TRBD2|TRBJ2-5|few
TGCGCCAGCAGAAGCGGGATGCGGGAGACCCAGTACTTC
CASRSGMRETQYF